The 10 T cell receptor beta chains given below trace back to one sample, sequenced in a study of T cell responses to AZD1222 COVID-19 vaccine. Clones were read by immunoSEQ multiplex PCR, and TCRdb kept only the in-frame ones, dropping some. The sample shows approximately 74,000 clones, just over 85% of them seen only once. The material sequenced was peripheral blood, taken on day 0 of AZD1222 vaccination. Receptors originate from an adult in good health.

In this sample, this clone turned up a few times. The V and J genes are TRBV27 and TRBJ1-5; D may be TRBD1 (5 bases). V gave up 2 bases and J gave up 0 bases, with 8 bases separating them. The V gene's germline CDR1 is MNHEY and CDR2 SMNVEV (reference sequence). CDR3 length: 15 residues. The CDR3 bases are TGTGCCAGCAGTTTAAGGGGTTTTAGCAATCAGCCCCAGCATTTT. It yields the protein CASSLRGFSNQPQHF.

This clone was counted between two and nine times. Here the CDR3 DNA reads TGTGCCTGGAGTGTACCCAACGGTCTTTTCGGCCAGTACTTC. Encoded protein: CAWSVPNGLFGQYF. The chain couples TRBV30 to TRBJ2-7, with no clear D. Germline assignment: CDR1 GTSNPN and CDR2 SVGIG (reference sequence). The CDR3 covers 14 residues. Trimming cost V 0 bases and J 10 bases, with 19 bases left between them.

V is TRBV7-2 and J is TRBJ2-3; the match to TRBD2 covers 9 bases. J lost 4 bases, V lost 1 base, and 3 bases had no gene match. Germline V gives CDR1 SGHTA, CDR2 FQGNSA. The CDR3 sequence is 15 residues long. The CDR3 reads CASSLDLAGPDTQYF. CDR3 nucleotides: TGTGCCAGCAGCTTAGATCTAGCGGGACCAGATACGCAGTATTTT.

CDR3 region: CASSLGFLNEQFF. CDR3 coding DNA: TGTGCCAGCAGCTTAGGTTTCCTTAATGAGCAGTTCTTC. J is TRBJ2-1 and V is TRBV7-8; D not certain. Looked up from germline, CDR1 is SGHVS and CDR2 is FQNEAQ. The CDR3 runs to 13 residues. V was trimmed by 1 base and J by 7 bases, leaving 8 bases between them.

The rearrangement uses TRBV9 and TRBJ1-2; D not certain. Germline V CDR1 and CDR2: SGDLS, YYNGEE. This CDR3 is built from 14 residues. V was shortened by 3 bases and J by 5 bases, with 14 bases between the two germline ends. Written as DNA, the CDR3 is TGTGCCAGCAGCGGCCCAGGTTCGAGGTATGGCTACACCTTC. It is translated as CASSGPGSRYGYTF.

This chain's CDR3 is CASSYLGAADYEQYF. CDR3 bases: TGTGCCAGCAGTTACTTGGGGGCGGCCGACTACGAGCAGTACTTC. This chain links TRBV6-2 or TRBV6-3 with TRBJ2-7, with a weak D call TRBD1 (6 bases). The CDR3 spans 15 residues. V lost 1 base and J 3 bases, leaving 13 bases between the germline ends. The V gene's germline CDR1 is MNHEY and CDR2 SVGEGT.

The CDR3: CASSERSGRRNEKLFF. The CDR3 DNA follows: TGTGCCAGCAGCGAAAGAAGTGGACGTCGTAATGAAAAACTGTTTTTT. The V and J genes are TRBV11-2 and TRBJ1-4; D not certain. The CDR3 runs to 16 residues. Germline loops: CDR1 SGHAT, CDR2 FQNNGV. V lost 5 bases to trimming and J lost 4 bases, with 17 bases between them.

This clone has just a few counts. Different DNA sequences within this sample yield the same CDR3. The chain is built from TRBV28 and TRBJ2-5; TRBD2 might be the D (5 bases). The CDR3 is made up of 13 amino acids. The germline V gene encodes CDR1 MDHEN and CDR2 SYDVKM. V was pared by 4 bases and J by 0 bases, with 6 bases between. CDR3 sequence: CASSSGNQETQYF. CDR3 nucleotides: TGTGCCAGCAGTTCCGGGAACCAAGAGACCCAGTACTTC. Based on the CDR3 plus reference TRBV28 and TRBJ2-5, the full variable domain is DVKVTQSSRYLVKRTGEKVFLECVQDMDHENMFWYRQDPGLGLRLIYFSYDVKMKEKGDIPEGYSVSREKKERFSLILESASTNQTSMYLCASSSGNQETQYFGPGTRLLVL.

This chain links TRBV28 with TRBJ2-7; 9 positions match TRBD1. Germline V gene sequence: CDR1 MDHEN, CDR2 SYDVKM. This CDR3 is 15 amino acids long. Germline trimming cut 4 bases from V and 1 base from J; bases unmatched to any gene: 5. CDR3 protein: CASSSTGGKSYEQYF. DNA for the CDR3: TGTGCCAGCAGTTCCACAGGGGGCAAATCCTACGAGCAGTACTTC.

The gene calls are TRBV5-6 and TRBJ1-2; D uncertain. V dropped 4 bases and J dropped 8 bases, with 15 bases sitting between them. Germline V gene data show CDR1 as SGHDT and CDR2 as YYEEEE. The CDR3 sequence is 13 residues long. CDR3 sequence reads: CASSPPVQTGYTF. CDR3 coding DNA: TGTGCCAGCAGCCCCCCGGTTCAGACGGGCTACACCTTC. The full variable domain, with the rest looked up from reference TRBV5-6 and TRBJ1-2, is DAGVTQSPTHLIKTRGQQVTLRCSPKSGHDTVSWYQQALGQGPQFIFQYYEEEERQRGNFPDRFSGHQFPNYSSELNVNALLLGDSALYLCASSPPVQTGYTFGSGTRLTVV.